This passage covers 17 T cell receptor beta chains from one sample sequenced in a study of post-analysis software for immune sequencing data. Whole-study findings and limits: Controls had lower frequencies than patients of a few TRBV segments, which included TRBV5-6, TRBV5-1 and TRBV20-1.

Unique molecular identifiers tagged the TCR beta cDNA libraries. TCRdb re-analysed the PCR reads in MiXCR, keeping a single row per CDR3 protein. Of 250,000 to 300,000 distinct CDR3 sequences in the sample, 35% to 40% were seen once. Their specific antigens are unknown. Sequencing was carried out using blood. The source is a girl under 18 with multiple sclerosis.

This chain joins TRBV12-3 or TRBV12-4 and TRBJ1-5; TRBD1 might be the D (5 bases). Trimming pared 3 bases from V and 2 bases from J, leaving 11 bases between. The CDR3 loop spans 15 amino acids. CDR3 residues: CASSFCRAGNQPQHF. In nucleotides, the CDR3 is TGTGCCAGCAGTTTCTGCAGGGCGGGCAATCAGCCCCAGCATTTT.

To note about this clonotype: A much larger clonotype is one base distant, so this may be a read error. The CDR3 DNA reads as TGTGTCAGCAGCCCAGGACTACCACAAGAGACCCAGTACTTC. This sequence encodes CVSSPGLPQETQYF. The V call is TRBV7-9, the J call TRBJ2-5; a weak D match, TRBD2 (6 bases). Germline-derived CDR1 and CDR2 are SEHNR and FQNEAQ (reference sequence). The CDR3 totals 14 residues.

This clonotype has at least ten counts. V is TRBV20-1 and J is TRBJ2-1; 8 bases agree with TRBD1. The J segment lost 8 bases and the V segment lost 0 bases, leaving 9 bases of the junction unmatched. Germline V gives CDR1 DFQATT, CDR2 SNEGSKA (reference sequence). This CDR3 is 15 amino acids long. CDR3 amino acids: CSARDPGQGRHEQFF. CDR3 in DNA: TGCAGTGCTAGAGATCCCGGACAGGGACGTCATGAGCAGTTCTTC.

For this clonotype: A much larger clonotype is one base distant, so this may be a read error. The V call is TRBV11-1, the J call TRBJ2-3; 9 bases align to TRBD1. The CDR3 consists of 15 residues. Germline CDR1 is SGHAT and CDR2 is FQDESV (reference sequence). The V segment lost 5 bases and the J segment 5 bases; nucleotides outside the gene matches: 8. The CDR3 region has the DNA TGTGCCAGCAGCGGGTGGGACAGGGCGGAAGATACGCAGTATTTT. Protein sequence: CASSGWDRAEDTQYF.

The DNA of the CDR3 is TGTGCCAGCAGATCCCTAACGGCTTGGGCTCCTGAAGCTTTCTTT. Amino acids: CASRSLTAWAPEAFF. The chain has TRBV12-3 or TRBV12-4 and TRBJ1-1; no firm D call. V dropped 6 bases and J dropped 6 bases, with 20 bases sitting between them. This CDR3 is 15 amino acids long.

This clonotype was counted ten times or more. The CDR3 here is CAISGHPLAGGARADEQFF. DNA for the CDR3: TGTGCCATCAGTGGACATCCACTAGCGGGGGGCGCACGCGCCGATGAGCAGTTCTTC. The genes are TRBV10-3 and TRBJ2-1; 12 nucleotides line up with TRBD2. Looked up from germline, CDR1 is ENHRY and CDR2 is SYGVKD. The CDR3 has 19 residues. V shed 4 bases, J shed 8 bases, and the junction held 18 bases outside the gene matches.

This clonotype came up many times. CDR3 sequence reads: CASSLRMEYGYTF. CDR3 nucleotides: TGTGCCAGCAGCCTCCGGATGGAATATGGCTACACCTTC. V and J are TRBV12-3 or TRBV12-4 and TRBJ1-2; D gene uncertain. Trimming removed 6 bases from V and 5 bases from J, with 13 bases in between. The CDR3 contains 13 residues.

A word on this clonotype: A much larger clone is a single base away; this may be a read error. This chain uses TRBV5-6 with TRBJ2-1; TRBD1 is a possible D gene (6 bases). Near its end, the DNA agrees better with TRBJ2-7, so the J call may be wrong. CDR1 and CDR2 from the germline V gene are SGHDT and YYEEEE. The CDR3 spans 16 residues. The CDR3 loop is CASSLIGQTHYNEQYF. DNA for the CDR3: TGTGCCAGCAGCTTGATCGGACAGACTCACTACAATGAGCAGTACTTC.

This clonotype appeared once. This chain links TRBV20-1 with TRBJ2-4; no clear D. The J call may be incorrect, as the DNA end agrees better with TRBJ2-7. Per germline, CDR1 DFQATT and CDR2 SNEGSKA (reference sequence). The CDR3 covers 15 residues. Here the CDR3 DNA reads TGCAGTGCCTCTTTCCGAAGGGCGCAGACCTACGAGCAGTACTTC. Encoded protein: CSASFRRAQTYEQYF.

This clonotype has ten or more counts. The chain links TRBV5-5 to TRBJ1-2; tentatively, D is TRBD1 (5 bases). Germline V gives CDR1 SGHKS, CDR2 YYEKEE (reference sequence). Trimming removed 4 bases at V and 7 bases at J, with 20 bases between. The CDR3 has 15 residues. DNA for the CDR3: TGTGCCAGCAGCGGGGGACCGCTAAAGCACGGTGGCTACACCTTC. Translated: CASSGGPLKHGGYTF.

This clonotype was seen only a few times. V gene TRBV12-3 or TRBV12-4 combines with J gene TRBJ1-2; TRBD1 is a possible D gene (5 bases). Trimming left V 5 bases short and J 5 bases short, with 21 bases between. The CDR3 contains 16 residues. DNA for the CDR3: TGTGCCAGCAGTCCCCTGGGACCAAATCCGCGGTATGGCTACACCTTC. Translating gives CASSPLGPNPRYGYTF.

In the case of this clonotype: Given a much more abundant clone one base away, this may be a read error. The chain has TRBV5-1 and TRBJ2-1, with D uncertain. CDR1 and CDR2 (germline): SGHRS, YFSETQ. This CDR3 is 15 amino acids long. Trimming took off 1 base at V and 5 bases at J, with 13 bases between the two ends. DNA for the CDR3: TGCGCCAGCAGCTTGAAAAGGAGCCTTGACAATGAGCAGTTCTTC. This codes for CASSLKRSLDNEQFF.

In this sample, this clonotype turned up many times. The chain links TRBV7-9 to TRBJ2-1; TRBD2 is a possible D gene (6 bases). The V end lost 5 bases, the J end lost 6 bases, and 8 bases lay between the germline ends. CDR3 length: 12 residues. Germline CDR1 and CDR2: SEHNR and FQNEAQ (reference sequence). The CDR3 sequence is CASSRDSNEQFF. CDR3 nucleotides: TGTGCCAGCAGCCGGGACTCCAATGAGCAGTTCTTC.

J is TRBJ2-4 and V is TRBV5-8, with a tentative D call TRBD1 (6 bases). V lost 5 bases to trimming and J lost 6 bases, with 18 bases between them. From germline, CDR1 is SGHTS and CDR2 YDEGEE. This CDR3 region has 15 residues. This CDR3 is CASRYRALGGNIQYF. CDR3 DNA sequence: TGTGCCAGCAGATACAGGGCCCTAGGGGGAAACATTCAGTACTTC.

The chain has TRBV6-2 or TRBV6-3 and TRBJ2-1; 7 bases match TRBD2. V dropped 5 bases and J dropped 7; count of bases not matched to a gene: 11. Germline CDR1 MNHEY, CDR2 SVGEGT. There are 15 residues in the CDR3. The CDR3 coding sequence is TGTGCCAGCAGTCTTCTAGCGGAGAGGGAGAATGAGCAGTTCTTC. Translating it yields CASSLLAERENEQFF.

This clonotype was counted many times. The chain is built from TRBV20-1 and TRBJ1-1; 10 positions match TRBD1. Germline V gives CDR1 DFQATT, CDR2 SNEGSKA (reference sequence). The trim removed 4 bases at V and 3 bases at J, leaving 5 bases unmatched. CDR3 length: 14 residues. CDR3 sequence reads: CSAKSGTGDTEAFF. The CDR3 DNA sequence: TGCAGTGCTAAGTCCGGGACAGGGGACACTGAAGCTTTCTTT.

Only a few counts were recorded for this clonotype. The chain is built from TRBV5-1 and TRBJ2-1; no definite D call. CDR1 and CDR2 from the germline V gene are SGHRS and YFSETQ. The CDR3 length is 16 residues. V lost 3 bases to trimming and J lost 8 bases, with 21 bases between them. The CDR3 nucleotides are TGCGCCAGCAGCTCCGGTCAGGAGTTACGATACGATGAGCAGTTCTTC. Translated: CASSSGQELRYDEQFF. Full variable domain (rest looked up from reference TRBV5-1 and TRBJ2-1): KAGVTQTPRYLIKTRGQQVTLSCSPISGHRSVSWYQQTPGQGLQFLFEYFSETQRNKGNFPGRFSGRQFSNSRSEMNVSTLELGDSALYLCASSSGQELRYDEQFFGPGTRLTVL.